Listed below are T cell receptor beta chains from one sample, sequenced in a study of identical twins. One entry per CDR3 protein results from TCRdb running MiXCR on the 5' RACE reads. The table shows a few hundred thousand distinct CDR3 sequences, with 7.5% to 9.5% occurring only once. This sample was shared with a second study, whose subject was yellow fever vaccine responses in identical twins.

Sequencing was done on a sample of CD8+ T cells sorted from blood. All receptors derive from a young woman in good health. The CDR3 runs from the conserved cysteine through the conserved F or W. The D gene is left open where the match is weak. Only part of the rows carry a size: once, few, many, or a class if the clone is expanded.

clone_size: -
d_call: -
v_call: TRBV20-1
j_call: TRBJ2-1
cdr3_nt: TGCAGTGCTATTAACAGAAACTACAATGAGCAGTTCTTC
cdr3_aa: CSAINRNYNEQFF

clone_size: many
d_call: -
v_call: TRBV2
j_call: TRBJ2-7
cdr3_nt: TGTGCCAGCAGTGATTCCAGGGACGTGGGCTACGAGCAGTACTTC
cdr3_aa: CASSDSRDVGYEQYF

clone_size: -
d_call: -
v_call: TRBV2
j_call: TRBJ2-5
cdr3_nt: TGTGCCAGCAGTAGTCCAATCGATCAAGAGACCCAGTACTTC
cdr3_aa: CASSSPIDQETQYF

clone_size: many
d_call: -
v_call: TRBV10-1
j_call: TRBJ2-1
cdr3_nt: TGCGCCAGCAGTGAGTCTAGCGAAGGAAATGAGCAGTTCTTC
cdr3_aa: CASSESSEGNEQFF

clone_size: few
d_call: -
v_call: TRBV27
j_call: TRBJ1-6
cdr3_nt: TGTGCCACCGGCCGATATAATTCACCCCTCCACTTT
cdr3_aa: CATGRYNSPLHF

clone_size: few
d_call: TRBD2
v_call: TRBV20-1
j_call: TRBJ2-5
cdr3_nt: TGCAGTGCTAGAGAGCAGCGGGAGGGTTTTGGGGAGACCCAGTACTTC
cdr3_aa: CSAREQREGFGETQYF

clone_size: -
d_call: -
v_call: TRBV6-6
j_call: TRBJ2-7
cdr3_nt: TGTGCCAGCAGTTACGGGGGCTTCGAGCAGTACTTC
cdr3_aa: CASSYGGFEQYF

clone_size: -
d_call: -
v_call: TRBV5-1
j_call: TRBJ2-5
cdr3_nt: TGCGCCAGCAGCTTGGTCAAAACACCTTTAGAGGGAGAGACCCAGTACTTC
cdr3_aa: CASSLVKTPLEGETQYF

clone_size: few
d_call: TRBD2
v_call: TRBV20-1
j_call: TRBJ2-1
cdr3_nt: TGCAGTGCCCTAGCGGGCTCCTACAATGAGCAGTTCTTC
cdr3_aa: CSALAGSYNEQFF

clone_size: many
d_call: -
v_call: TRBV14
j_call: TRBJ2-5
cdr3_nt: TGTGCCAGCAGCCAAGGGAATAAAGAGACCCAGTACTTC
cdr3_aa: CASSQGNKETQYF

clone_size: few
d_call: -
v_call: TRBV7-3
j_call: TRBJ2-5
cdr3_nt: TGTGCCAGCAGCCCCCACCTTGAAGAGACCCAGTACTTC
cdr3_aa: CASSPHLEETQYF

clone_size: many
d_call: -
v_call: TRBV5-1
j_call: TRBJ2-1
cdr3_nt: TGCGCCAGCAGACTAAGCGTGCTCTACAATGAGCAGTTCTTC
cdr3_aa: CASRLSVLYNEQFF

clone_size: few
d_call: -
v_call: TRBV29-1
j_call: TRBJ2-5
cdr3_nt: TGCAGCGTCTACCTTGGGTTGGAAGAGACCCAGTACTTC
cdr3_aa: CSVYLGLEETQYF

clone_size: few
d_call: -
v_call: TRBV4-2
j_call: TRBJ2-1
cdr3_nt: TGTGCCAGCAGCCCAAATGACGTGGCTGGGAGCTACAATGAGCAGTTCTTC
cdr3_aa: CASSPNDVAGSYNEQFF

clone_size: -
d_call: -
v_call: TRBV7-6
j_call: TRBJ2-3
cdr3_nt: TGTGCCAGCAGCTTATGGGGAGAGGCCACTACGCAGTATTTT
cdr3_aa: CASSLWGEATTQYF

clone_size: -
d_call: -
v_call: TRBV7-8
j_call: TRBJ2-1
cdr3_nt: TGTGCCAGCAGCTTTTTAGGGACAGAGCAGTTCTTC
cdr3_aa: CASSFLGTEQFF

clone_size: few
d_call: TRBD2
v_call: TRBV11-2
j_call: TRBJ2-1
cdr3_nt: TGTGCCAGCAGCTCGACTAGCGGGCAGACCTACAATGAGCAGTTCTTC
cdr3_aa: CASSSTSGQTYNEQFF

clone_size: many
d_call: -
v_call: TRBV27
j_call: TRBJ1-1
cdr3_nt: TGTGCCAGCAGTTTTTATGCGGGATCGAGCACTGAAGCTTTCTTT
cdr3_aa: CASSFYAGSSTEAFF

clone_size: many
d_call: TRBD2
v_call: TRBV27
j_call: TRBJ2-7
cdr3_nt: TGTGCCAGCAGGAAAGCGGGGCTCCCCTACGAGCAGTACTTC
cdr3_aa: CASRKAGLPYEQYF

clone_size: many
d_call: -
v_call: TRBV29-1
j_call: TRBJ1-2
cdr3_nt: TGCAGCGTTGAGATTAACTATGGCTACACCTTC
cdr3_aa: CSVEINYGYTF

clone_size: many
d_call: -
v_call: TRBV12-3/TRBV12-4
j_call: TRBJ1-1
cdr3_nt: TGTGCCAGCAGCTCTACACTGACGAACACTGAAGCTTTCTTT
cdr3_aa: CASSSTLTNTEAFF

clone_size: -
d_call: TRBD1
v_call: TRBV11-1
j_call: TRBJ1-5
cdr3_nt: TGTGCCAGCAGCTTAGACGGGACAGGGGGAGGTAGGCTGGATCAGCCCCAGCATTTT
cdr3_aa: CASSLDGTGGGRLDQPQHF

clone_size: -
d_call: -
v_call: TRBV27
j_call: TRBJ2-7
cdr3_nt: TGTGCCAGCAGTTTACAGGATGGGGGCTACGAGCAGTACTTC
cdr3_aa: CASSLQDGGYEQYF

clone_size: few
d_call: -
v_call: TRBV20-1
j_call: TRBJ2-5
cdr3_nt: TGCAGTGCTAGACCAAGGAACCAAGAGACCCAGTACTTC
cdr3_aa: CSARPRNQETQYF

clone_size: -
d_call: -
v_call: TRBV20-1
j_call: TRBJ2-2
cdr3_nt: TGCAGTGCTCTCGACACCACCGGGGAGCTGTTTTTT
cdr3_aa: CSALDTTGELFF

clone_size: -
d_call: -
v_call: TRBV25-1
j_call: TRBJ2-6
cdr3_nt: TGTGCCAGCAGAAGTCCATCTCCTGGGGCCAACGTCCTGACTTTC
cdr3_aa: CASRSPSPGANVLTF

clone_size: many
d_call: -
v_call: TRBV12-3/TRBV12-4
j_call: TRBJ2-6
cdr3_nt: TGTGCCAGCAGTTCATGGTTTTCTGGGGCCAACGTCCTGACTTTC
cdr3_aa: CASSSWFSGANVLTF

clone_size: few
d_call: -
v_call: TRBV5-6
j_call: TRBJ2-7
cdr3_nt: TGTGCCAGCAGCAAGACAGGTCTAGCCTACGAGCAGTACTTC
cdr3_aa: CASSKTGLAYEQYF

clone_size: -
d_call: TRBD2
v_call: TRBV10-3
j_call: TRBJ2-2
cdr3_nt: TGTGCCATCAGTGAGTATGGGACTAGCGGGAGAGAACCTAACACCGGGGAGCTGTTTTTT
cdr3_aa: CAISEYGTSGREPNTGELFF

clone_size: few
d_call: TRBD2
v_call: TRBV6-5
j_call: TRBJ2-3
cdr3_nt: TGTGCCAGCAGTTACTGGCGGGAGGCGTTTCGAGATACGCAGTATTTT
cdr3_aa: CASSYWREAFRDTQYF

clone_size: many
d_call: TRBD1
v_call: TRBV9
j_call: TRBJ1-2
cdr3_nt: TGTGCCAGCAGCGTAGATGGGACAGGGTATTATGGCTACACCTTC
cdr3_aa: CASSVDGTGYYGYTF

clone_size: few
d_call: -
v_call: TRBV4-2
j_call: TRBJ2-7
cdr3_nt: TGTGCCAGCAGCCAATATAGGGACCCCGTTTTTGGCGAGCAGTACTTC
cdr3_aa: CASSQYRDPVFGEQYF

clone_size: many
d_call: -
v_call: TRBV7-9
j_call: TRBJ2-2
cdr3_nt: TGTGCCAGCATCGCCTACACCGGGGAGCTGTTTTTT
cdr3_aa: CASIAYTGELFF

clone_size: many
d_call: -
v_call: TRBV27
j_call: TRBJ2-5
cdr3_nt: TGTGCCAGCAGTTTATTTCCCAGACTCCAAGAGACCCAGTACTTC
cdr3_aa: CASSLFPRLQETQYF

clone_size: -
d_call: -
v_call: TRBV23-1
j_call: TRBJ2-7
cdr3_nt: TGCGCCAGCAGTCCCAATAACCCAACAGGGTCCTACGAGCAGTACTTC
cdr3_aa: CASSPNNPTGSYEQYF

clone_size: few
d_call: -
v_call: TRBV21-1
j_call: TRBJ2-7
cdr3_nt: TGTGCCAGCGGAAACGACAGGAACCGGAGGGGCTACGAGCAGTACTTC
cdr3_aa: CASGNDRNRRGYEQYF